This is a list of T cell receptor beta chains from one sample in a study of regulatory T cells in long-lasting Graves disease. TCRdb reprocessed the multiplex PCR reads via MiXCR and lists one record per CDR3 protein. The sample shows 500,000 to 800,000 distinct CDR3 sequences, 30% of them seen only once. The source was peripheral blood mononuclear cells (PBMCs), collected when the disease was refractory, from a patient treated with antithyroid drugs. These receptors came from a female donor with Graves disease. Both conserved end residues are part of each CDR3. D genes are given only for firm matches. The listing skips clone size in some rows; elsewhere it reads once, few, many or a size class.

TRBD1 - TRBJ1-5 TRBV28 TGTGCCAGCAGCAAGACAGGGTTCAATCAGCCCCAGCATTTT CASSKTGFNQPQHF
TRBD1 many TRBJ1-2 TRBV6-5 TGTGCCAGCAGTTACTCGACATCGGGACAGAAGTATGGCTACACCTTC CASSYSTSGQKYGYTF
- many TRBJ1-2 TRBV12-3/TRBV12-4 TGTGCCAGCAGCCCCAGGGAAACGTATGGCTACACCTTC CASSPRETYGYTF
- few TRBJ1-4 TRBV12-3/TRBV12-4 TGTGCCAGCAGTAAAACAGTAACTAATGAAAAACTGTTTTTT CASSKTVTNEKLFF
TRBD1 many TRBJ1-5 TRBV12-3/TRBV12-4 TGTGCCAGCAGCTCAACGGACAGGGGCCTCAATCAGCCCCAGCATTTT CASSSTDRGLNQPQHF
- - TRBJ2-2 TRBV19 TGTGCCAGTAGTAGGAATTGGGCCGGGGAGCTGTTTTTT CASSRNWAGELFF
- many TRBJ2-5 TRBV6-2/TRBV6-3 TGTGCCAGCAGTTACAGTCTAGCTGCGGAGACCCAGTACTTC CASSYSLAAETQYF
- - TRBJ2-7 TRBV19 TGTGCCAGTAGTATAGTAGGAGTCTCCTACGAGCAGTACTTC CASSIVGVSYEQYF
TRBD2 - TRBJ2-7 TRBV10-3 TGTGCCGGGGGGATGGGACTAGCGGGAGACGAGCAGTACTTC CAGGMGLAGDEQYF
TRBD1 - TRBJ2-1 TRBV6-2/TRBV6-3 TGTGCCAGCAGTGTAACGGGACAGGTGGGCGAGCAGTTCTTC CASSVTGQVGEQFF
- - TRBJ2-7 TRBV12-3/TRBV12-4 TGTGCCAGCAGTTTAGCGCTGAATGACTCCTACGAGCAGTACTTC CASSLALNDSYEQYF